This TCR beta chain appears in the sequencing data of a study of long-term antiretroviral therapy in people with HIV. The germline gives CDR1 KGHSH, CDR2 LQKENI. V was cut by 3 bases and J by 4 bases, with 21 bases left in between. The CDR3 is 17 residues long. Running of the v3.0 immunoSEQ assay took place at survey level. Libraries were prepared by immunoSEQ multiplex PCR; TCRdb keeps only in-frame clonotypes and omits some of them. Of some 28,000 clones in the sample, around 80% were seen once. The chain employs TRBV18 and TRBJ1-2; D is uncertain. This receptor was obtained from a man aged 18-30 years with HIV. Sequences were derived from unsorted PBMCs, sampled 1.5 years before starting antiretroviral therapy. In nucleotides, the CDR3 is TGTGCCAGCTCACCGTCCCGTCCAGGCCCGGTGGGCTATGGCTACACCTTC. As protein: CASSPSRPGPVGYGYTF. Full variable domain (rest looked up from reference TRBV18 and TRBJ1-2): NAGVMQNPRHLVRRRGQEARLRCSPMKGHSHVYWYRQLPEEGLKFMVYLQKENIIDESGMPKERFSAEFPKEGPSILRIQQVVRGDSAAYFCASSPSRPGPVGYGYTFGSGTRLTVV.